This is a list of T cell receptor beta chains from one sample in a study of shared clonotypes between healthy human individuals. Data came from immunoSEQ multiplex PCR; TCRdb stores just in-frame clones and leaves some out. The sample consists of about 710,000 clones, around 73% of them appearing once. Sequenced input: memory CD4+ T cells sorted from blood. Receptors were obtained from a woman under 40 in good health. Each CDR3 is given with its conserved first and last residue. The order of the fields is CDR3 DNA, CDR3 protein, D gene, clone size, J gene, V gene. The D gene is left open where the match is weak. The size field is filled for only some rows; it gives once, few, many or a size class.

CDR3nt: TGTGCCAGTACCTTAGGGACAGGAAATCAGCCCCAGCATTTT
CDR3aa: CASTLGTGNQPQHF
d_gene: TRBD1
abundance: -
j_gene: TRBJ1-5
v_gene: TRBV19

CDR3nt: TGTGCCAGCAGTTTAGTTTCCCGCTCTGGAAACACCATATATTTT
CDR3aa: CASSLVSRSGNTIYF
d_gene: -
abundance: -
j_gene: TRBJ1-3
v_gene: TRBV27

CDR3nt: TGCGCCAGCAGTGACAGGGTGGGTGAAAAACTGTTTTTT
CDR3aa: CASSDRVGEKLFF
d_gene: -
abundance: -
j_gene: TRBJ1-4
v_gene: TRBV10-1

CDR3nt: TGTGCCAGCAGGAAAGGGACTAGCGGGAGCAATGAGCAGTTCTTC
CDR3aa: CASRKGTSGSNEQFF
d_gene: TRBD2
abundance: once
j_gene: TRBJ2-1
v_gene: TRBV6-5

CDR3nt: TGTGCTAGTGGGGAAGCGGGAGGTGACTATGAGCAGTTCTTC
CDR3aa: CASGEAGGDYEQFF
d_gene: TRBD2
abundance: -
j_gene: TRBJ2-1
v_gene: TRBV12-5

CDR3nt: TGTGCCAGCAGCCAAGGTCTGGAGATCGAAGCTTTCTTT
CDR3aa: CASSQGLEIEAFF
d_gene: -
abundance: -
j_gene: TRBJ1-1
v_gene: TRBV4-2

CDR3nt: TGTGCCAGCAGCGGACAACAGGAGAACACTGAAGCTTTCTTT
CDR3aa: CASSGQQENTEAFF
d_gene: -
abundance: -
j_gene: TRBJ1-1
v_gene: TRBV5-4

CDR3nt: TGTGCCAGCACCGACTACTACGAGCAGTACTTC
CDR3aa: CASTDYYEQYF
d_gene: -
abundance: -
j_gene: TRBJ2-7
v_gene: TRBV28

CDR3nt: TGTGCCAGCAGCCGAGGGTTTCACGAGACCCAGTACTTC
CDR3aa: CASSRGFHETQYF
d_gene: -
abundance: -
j_gene: TRBJ2-5
v_gene: TRBV11-1

CDR3nt: TGCAGCGTTGTAAGGGCCGGGGGAGAGACCCAGTACTTC
CDR3aa: CSVVRAGGETQYF
d_gene: -
abundance: -
j_gene: TRBJ2-5
v_gene: TRBV29-1

CDR3nt: TGTGCCAGCAGTGTCTCTTGGATTGGCTATGGCTACACCTTC
CDR3aa: CASSVSWIGYGYTF
d_gene: -
abundance: -
j_gene: TRBJ1-2
v_gene: TRBV6-1

CDR3nt: TGTGCCAGCAGCTTAGACGGGGGAGCCGGGGAGCAGTACTTC
CDR3aa: CASSLDGGAGEQYF
d_gene: -
abundance: -
j_gene: TRBJ2-7
v_gene: TRBV11-2

CDR3nt: TGCGCCAGCAGCTTGTCATTCGGGGACTCTACCTACGAGCAGTACTTC
CDR3aa: CASSLSFGDSTYEQYF
d_gene: -
abundance: -
j_gene: TRBJ2-7
v_gene: TRBV5-1

CDR3nt: TGTGCCAGCAGTTACACTAGCGGGAGTATGAATACGCAGTATTTT
CDR3aa: CASSYTSGSMNTQYF
d_gene: TRBD2
abundance: few
j_gene: TRBJ2-3
v_gene: TRBV6-6

CDR3nt: TGTGCCAGCAGCCGCCGATGGGGCACGAACACCGGGGAGCTGTTTTTT
CDR3aa: CASSRRWGTNTGELFF
d_gene: -
abundance: once
j_gene: TRBJ2-2
v_gene: TRBV14